The 12 T cell receptor beta chains listed next were all sequenced from one sample in a study of radiation and T cells in renal cell carcinoma. Assay: immunoSEQ multiplex PCR; the TCRdb copy retains only in-frame clones and omits some. Of some 150,000 clones in the sample, roughly 86% were seen once. Time point indicated: blood 2 weeks post-SBRT. Treatment reported: 15 Gy SBRT to primary tumor, nephrectomy 4 weeks later. The sample in question was blood, obtained from a patient whose treatment included radiotherapy and nephrectomy. These TCRs come from a woman aged 50 to 60 with renal cell carcinoma.

The rearrangement links TRBV19 to TRBJ2-7, with TRBD1 matching 8 bases. The V gene end was trimmed by 9 bases and the J gene end by 6 bases; junction bases not matched to a gene: 10. There are 13 residues in the CDR3. Germline CDR1 LNHDA, CDR2 SQIVND (reference sequence). The CDR3 bases are TGTGCCAGCCTTAGTAGGCAGGGGGCCGAGCAGTACTTC. It codes for CASLSRQGAEQYF. Filled out from reference TRBV19 and TRBJ2-7, the complete variable domain reads DGGITQSPKYLFRKEGQNVTLSCEQNLNHDAMYWYRQDPGQGLRLIYYSQIVNDFQKGDIAEGYSVSREKKESFPLTVTSAQKNPTAFYLCASLSRQGAEQYFGPGTRLTVT.

The chain links TRBV4-2 to TRBJ2-5; D ambiguous. Trimming took off 0 bases at V and 5 bases at J, with 7 bases between the two ends. This CDR3 is 13 amino acids long. Germline lookup yields CDR1 LGHNA and CDR2 YNFKEQ. The CDR3 spells CASSQDKRETQYF. CDR3 in DNA: TGTGCCAGCAGCCAAGATAAAAGGGAGACCCAGTACTTC.

This clone has only one observation. Here the CDR3 DNA reads TGTGCCAGCAGCTTCTGGGGCAGGGGGTACGAGCAGTACTTC. Residues: CASSFWGRGYEQYF. The chain recombines TRBV11-2 with TRBJ2-7; 7 bases map to TRBD1. V gave up 3 bases and J gave up 4 bases; unmatched junction bases: 6. The CDR3 has 14 amino acids. Germline values: CDR1 SGHAT, CDR2 FQNNGV.

The genes are TRBV19 and TRBJ2-1, with D perhaps given as TRBD1 or TRBD2 (6 bases each). This CDR3 has 14 residues. Germline V gene sequence: CDR1 LNHDA, CDR2 SQIVND (reference sequence). With 1 base removed from V and 4 bases from J, the gap between germline ends came to 8 bases. The CDR3 spells CASSIAGAYNEQFF. The CDR3 bases are TGTGCCAGTAGTATAGCGGGGGCTTACAATGAGCAGTTCTTC.

V and J are TRBV5-1 and TRBJ1-2; a weak D match, TRBD1 (5 bases). There are 14 residues in the CDR3. With 1 base removed from V and 0 bases from J, the gap between germline ends came to 7 bases. Germline V CDR1 and CDR2: SGHRS, YFSETQ. CDR3 DNA: TGCGCCAGCAGCTTGCAGGGCCCTAACTATGGCTACACCTTC. Protein sequence: CASSLQGPNYGYTF. The full variable domain, with the rest looked up from reference TRBV5-1 and TRBJ1-2, is KAGVTQTPRYLIKTRGQQVTLSCSPISGHRSVSWYQQTPGQGLQFLFEYFSETQRNKGNFPGRFSGRQFSNSRSEMNVSTLELGDSALYLCASSLQGPNYGYTFGSGTRLTVV.

The gene calls are TRBV7-2 and TRBJ2-7; D may be TRBD2 (7 bases). CDR3 length: 14 amino acids. In germline, CDR1 is SGHTA, CDR2 FQGNSA. The V end lost 4 bases, the J end lost 0 bases, and 10 bases lay between the germline ends. Here the CDR3 reads CASSYGGASYEQYF. The CDR3, as DNA: TGTGCCAGCAGCTATGGGGGGGCCTCCTACGAGCAGTACTTC.

This chain joins TRBV5-1 and TRBJ1-2, with TRBD1 identical over 8 bases. J gave up 4 bases and V 2 bases, and 4 bases lay outside the gene matches. The CDR3 extends over 14 amino acids. Germline lookup yields CDR1 SGHRS and CDR2 YFSETQ. The CDR3 sequence is CASSFGQGGYGYTF. Here the CDR3 DNA reads TGCGCCAGCAGCTTCGGACAGGGCGGCTATGGCTACACCTTC.

The chain employs TRBV4-3 and TRBJ1-4; D may be TRBD1 (5 bases). Germline V gene lookup returns CDR1 LGHNA and CDR2 YSLEER. The length of the CDR3 is 15 residues. V dropped 0 bases and J dropped 3 bases, with 8 bases sitting between them. The CDR3 loop is CASSQDLGANEKLFF. The CDR3 nucleotides read TGCGCCAGCAGCCAAGATCTGGGGGCTAATGAAAAACTGTTTTTT.

The rearrangement joins TRBV4-1 to TRBJ2-1; TRBD1 matches at 7 bases. Trimming cost V 4 bases and J 7 bases; bases outside gene matches: 10. This CDR3 contains 15 residues. Looked up from germline, CDR1 is MGHRA and CDR2 is YSYEKL. The CDR3: CASSREGALQNEQFF. As DNA, the CDR3 is TGCGCCAGCAGCCGTGAGGGGGCCCTCCAGAATGAGCAGTTCTTC.

The sample holds a few counts of this clone. The V gene is TRBV19, the J gene TRBJ2-1, with D hard to call. The V gene lost 2 bases and the J gene lost 2 bases, with 10 bases spanning the gap. Looked up from germline, CDR1 is LNHDA and CDR2 is SQIVND (reference sequence). The CDR3 has 15 amino acids. In DNA form, the CDR3 reads TGTGCCAGTAGTATAAGCTCCTCACCCTACAATGAGCAGTTCTTC. This encodes CASSISSSPYNEQFF.

This sequence joins TRBV6-4 and TRBJ1-2, with D possibly being TRBD1 (6 bases). The CDR3 loop spans 15 amino acids. Germline V CDR1 and CDR2: MRHNA, SNTAGT. The ends were cut back, 3 bases at V and 3 bases at J, with 14 bases in the middle. CDR3 loop: CASSESWGADYGYTF. DNA for the CDR3: TGTGCCAGCAGTGAAAGCTGGGGGGCAGACTATGGCTACACCTTC.

V gene TRBV25-1 combines with J gene TRBJ2-5, with 8 bases identical to TRBD1. Trimming cost V 5 bases and J 7 bases; bases outside gene matches: 12. The CDR3 contains 15 residues. CDR1 is MGHDK and CDR2 is SYGVNS in the germline V gene. DNA for the CDR3: TGTGCCAGCAGTCCGGACAGGGCCCTAGGGGGGACCCAGTACTTC. Encoded protein: CASSPDRALGGTQYF.